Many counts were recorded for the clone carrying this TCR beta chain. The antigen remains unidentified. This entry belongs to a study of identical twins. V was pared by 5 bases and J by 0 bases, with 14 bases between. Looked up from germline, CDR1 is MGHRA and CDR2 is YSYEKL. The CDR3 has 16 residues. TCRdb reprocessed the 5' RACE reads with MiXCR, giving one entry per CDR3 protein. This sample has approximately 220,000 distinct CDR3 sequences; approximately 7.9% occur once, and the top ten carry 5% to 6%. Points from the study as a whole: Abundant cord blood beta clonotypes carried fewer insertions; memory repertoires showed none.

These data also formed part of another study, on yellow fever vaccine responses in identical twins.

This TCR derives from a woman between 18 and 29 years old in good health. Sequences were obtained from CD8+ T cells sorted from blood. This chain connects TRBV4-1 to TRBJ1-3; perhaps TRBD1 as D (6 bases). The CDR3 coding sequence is TGCGCCAGCAGCAGTGAGGACAGAAGCTCTGGAAACACCATATATTTT. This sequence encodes CASSSEDRSSGNTIYF.